These T cell receptor beta chains were read from a single sample in a study of T cells after yellow fever vaccination. TCRdb ran MiXCR on the 5' RACE reads and lists one entry per CDR3 protein. The table lists 500,000 to 650,000 distinct CDR3 sequences, around an eighth of them singletons. Source: PBMCs, taken on the day of the yellow fever booster vaccination. The receptor source for this set is a man aged 25 to 40 who received the YFV17D yellow fever vaccine. The CDR3 runs from the conserved cysteine through the conserved F or W. The order of the fields is V gene, clone size, CDR3 length, D gene, J gene, CDR3 protein, CDR3 DNA. A D gene is named only where the DNA matches it firmly. Not every row has a clone size; where given, it reads once, few, many or a size class.

>TRBV12-3/TRBV12-4|many|15|-|TRBJ2-7
CASSLARGLTDEQYF
TGTGCCAGCAGTTTAGCGAGGGGACTGACGGACGAGCAGTACTTC
>TRBV7-9|-|13|-|TRBJ2-3
CASSFHLGDTQYF
TGTGCCAGCAGCTTTCATTTGGGGGATACGCAGTATTTT
>TRBV10-3|-|12|TRBD1|TRBJ2-3
CAAQGAADTQYF
TGTGCCGCACAGGGGGCGGCAGATACGCAGTATTTT
>TRBV10-3|few|18|TRBD1|TRBJ2-3
CAISPGQGSPTSTDTQYF
TGTGCCATCAGTCCGGGACAGGGGTCCCCGACTAGCACAGATACGCAGTATTTT
>TRBV15|-|14|TRBD1|TRBJ1-2
CATSSDRGLGGYTF
TGTGCCACCAGCAGTGACAGGGGACTGGGTGGCTACACCTTC
>TRBV5-5|-|12|-|TRBJ2-7
CASSFREYEQYF
TGTGCCAGCAGCTTCCGGGAGTACGAGCAGTACTTC
>TRBV7-8|-|15|TRBD2|TRBJ2-3
CASSFEAGVTDTQYF
TGTGCCAGCAGCTTCGAAGCGGGAGTGACAGATACGCAGTATTTT
>TRBV30|-|15|-|TRBJ2-1
CAWSARLLVGNEQFF
TGTGCCTGGAGTGCAAGGTTATTAGTAGGCAATGAGCAGTTCTTC
>TRBV6-5|few|15|-|TRBJ1-5
CASSSHHFGNQPQHF
TGTGCCAGCAGTTCCCATCACTTCGGCAATCAGCCCCAGCATTTT
>TRBV25-1|few|14|-|TRBJ1-6
CASTGLGNNSPLHF
TGTGCCAGCACCGGGTTGGGGAATAATTCACCCCTCCACTTT
>TRBV28|-|13|-|TRBJ2-7
CASSFRNSHEQYF
TGTGCCAGCAGTTTTAGGAATTCGCACGAGCAGTACTTC
>TRBV12-3/TRBV12-4|-|13|TRBD2|TRBJ2-5
CASSLREGGTQYF
TGTGCCAGCAGTTTGCGGGAGGGGGGGACCCAGTACTTC
>TRBV20-1|-|15|-|TRBJ2-5
CSARAHPEIRKTQYF
TGCAGTGCTAGAGCTCATCCCGAGATTCGAAAGACCCAGTACTTC
>TRBV20-1|-|14|-|TRBJ1-1
CSARTEKFLPEAFF
TGCAGTGCTAGAACTGAGAAGTTTCTCCCCGAAGCTTTCTTT
>TRBV12-3/TRBV12-4|few|14|TRBD1|TRBJ1-2
CASRRTGQGFGYTF
TGTGCCAGCAGGCGTACTGGACAGGGCTTTGGCTACACCTTC
>TRBV14|few|15|TRBD2|TRBJ2-1
CASSQAGLVGNEQFF
TGTGCCAGCAGCCAAGCGGGACTAGTCGGCAATGAGCAGTTCTTC
>TRBV2|-|17|TRBD1|TRBJ2-6
CASTGQGLYSGANVLTF
TGTGCCAGCACGGGACAGGGGCTTTACTCTGGGGCCAACGTCCTGACTTTC
>TRBV7-2|few|12|-|TRBJ1-1
CASSLTIGEAFF
TGTGCCAGCAGCTTAACCATAGGGGAGGCTTTCTTT
>TRBV7-7|-|15|TRBD2|TRBJ2-3
CASSPLLAGTDTQYF
TGTGCCAGCAGCCCCCTACTAGCGGGCACAGATACGCAGTATTTT
>TRBV5-6|-|15|-|TRBJ2-1
CASSFGASPYNEQFF
TGTGCCAGCAGCTTCGGGGCGAGCCCCTACAATGAGCAGTTCTTC
>TRBV20-1|few|13|-|TRBJ2-5
CSAIRQPQETQYF
TGCAGTGCTATACGGCAGCCCCAAGAGACCCAGTACTTC
>TRBV5-6|few|14|-|TRBJ2-3
CASRSLERTDTQYF
TGTGCCAGCAGGTCTCTAGAACGCACAGATACGCAGTATTTT
>TRBV15|few|14|TRBD2|TRBJ2-1
CATSKREFGNEQFF
TGTGCCACCAGCAAGCGGGAGTTCGGCAATGAGCAGTTCTTC
>TRBV5-1|-|13|TRBD2|TRBJ2-1
CASSAGTSHEQFF
TGCGCCAGCAGCGCGGGGACTAGCCATGAGCAGTTCTTC
>TRBV4-1|-|16|-|TRBJ2-2
CASSQVPPGHTGELFF
TGCGCCAGCAGCCAAGTCCCCCCCGGCCACACCGGGGAGCTGTTTTTT
>TRBV28|-|15|-|TRBJ2-3
CASSLRGFSTDTQYF
TGTGCCAGCAGTTTGAGAGGGTTTTCCACAGATACGCAGTATTTT
>TRBV5-1|many|14|TRBD1|TRBJ2-5
CASSFQGAQETQYF
TGCGCCAGCAGCTTTCAGGGGGCCCAAGAGACCCAGTACTTC
>TRBV3-1|many|14|-|TRBJ2-2
CASSQNYRSGELFF
TGTGCCAGCAGCCAGAACTACAGATCCGGGGAGCTGTTTTTT
>TRBV19|-|16|-|TRBJ1-5
CASSNGQLGSNQPQHF
TGTGCCAGTAGCAACGGACAGCTCGGGAGCAATCAGCCCCAGCATTTT
>TRBV30|-|14|TRBD1|TRBJ2-5
CAWSVDRVQETQYF
TGTGCCTGGAGTGTGGACAGGGTGCAAGAGACCCAGTACTTC
>TRBV29-1|many|13|-|TRBJ1-4
CSVGGRDIEKLFF
TGCAGCGTTGGGGGTCGCGACATTGAAAAACTGTTTTTT
>TRBV5-1|few|15|TRBD2|TRBJ2-1
CASSSTSGIVNEQFF
TGCGCCAGCAGCTCGACTAGCGGGATAGTGAATGAGCAGTTCTTC
>TRBV12-5|-|12|-|TRBJ1-1
CASGLDSGKAFF
TGTGCTAGTGGCCTTGACAGCGGCAAAGCTTTCTTT
>TRBV5-1|many|14|TRBD2|TRBJ2-1
CASSASGSYNEQFF
TGCGCCAGCTCCGCTAGCGGATCCTACAATGAGCAGTTCTTC
>TRBV20-1|-|15|TRBD2|TRBJ2-7
CSARDLLAGVNEQYF
TGCAGTGCTAGAGATCTGCTAGCGGGAGTTAACGAGCAGTACTTC
>TRBV7-2|-|15|-|TRBJ2-7
CASSYYGIGYYEQYF
TGTGCCAGCAGCTACTATGGGATTGGGTACTACGAGCAGTACTTC
>TRBV14|-|15|TRBD2|TRBJ2-5
CASSRTSGRVATQYF
TGTGCCAGCAGTCGGACTAGCGGGAGAGTCGCGACCCAGTACTTC
>TRBV12-3/TRBV12-4|many|14|-|TRBJ2-3
CASSRDFNTDTQYF
TGTGCCAGCAGTCGGGACTTTAACACAGATACGCAGTATTTT
>TRBV7-3|few|13|-|TRBJ2-2
CASTDPNTGELFF
TGTGCCAGCACAGACCCGAACACCGGGGAGCTGTTTTTT
>TRBV18|few|12|-|TRBJ2-5
CASSGEGETQYF
TGTGCCAGCTCAGGGGAAGGAGAGACCCAGTACTTC
>TRBV5-1|-|12|-|TRBJ2-1
CASSFQFDEQFF
TGCGCCAGCAGCTTCCAGTTCGATGAGCAGTTCTTC
>TRBV20-1|-|12|-|TRBJ2-2
CSARGITGELFF
TGCAGTGCTAGAGGGATCACCGGGGAGCTGTTTTTT
>TRBV6-1|few|15|TRBD2|TRBJ2-1
CASSAGTSGINEQFF
TGTGCCAGCAGCGCCGGGACTAGCGGGATAAATGAGCAGTTCTTC
>TRBV5-6|once|17|TRBD2|TRBJ2-1
CASSFLTGTSGYNEQFF
TGTGCCAGCAGCTTCCTAACCGGGACTAGCGGGTACAATGAGCAGTTCTTC
>TRBV7-9|few|14|-|TRBJ2-1
CASSHSREVHEQFF
TGTGCCAGCAGCCACAGCAGGGAAGTCCATGAGCAGTTCTTC
>TRBV20-1|-|15|TRBD2|TRBJ2-5
CSARNSGRAPETQYF
TGCAGTGCTAGAAATAGCGGGAGGGCCCCAGAGACCCAGTACTTC
>TRBV10-3|-|16|TRBD2|TRBJ2-2
CAISEPSGISTGELFF
TGTGCCATCAGTGAACCAAGCGGGATCAGCACCGGGGAGCTGTTTTTT
>TRBV7-2|-|15|-|TRBJ2-7
CASSPHSSLTYEQYF
TGTGCCAGCAGCCCGCACAGTAGTTTGACCTACGAGCAGTACTTC
>TRBV9|-|16|TRBD1|TRBJ1-2
CASSPKPEDRAWGYTF
TGTGCCAGCAGCCCAAAGCCAGAAGACAGGGCTTGGGGCTACACCTTC
>TRBV12-3/TRBV12-4|few|13|-|TRBJ1-1
CASWDTRNTEAFF
TGTGCCTCTTGGGACACCCGAAACACTGAAGCTTTCTTT
>TRBV29-1|few|13|TRBD2|TRBJ2-1
CSVAGLAGNEQFF
TGCAGCGTCGCCGGACTAGCGGGCAATGAGCAGTTCTTC
>TRBV28|-|16|-|TRBJ2-1
CASSAGTELLGNEQFF
TGTGCCAGCAGTGCCGGGACTGAACTTTTGGGCAATGAGCAGTTCTTC
>TRBV7-9|few|14|-|TRBJ2-3
CASSARQAGDTQYF
TGTGCCAGCAGCGCCCGACAGGCCGGGGATACGCAGTATTTT
>TRBV19|-|14|-|TRBJ2-2
CASSIGQVFGELFF
TGTGCCAGTAGTATAGGTCAGGTTTTCGGGGAGCTGTTTTTT
>TRBV7-7|few|16|-|TRBJ2-5
CASSLRVRGGQETQYF
TGTGCTAGCAGCTTAAGGGTGCGAGGGGGTCAAGAGACCCAGTACTTC
>TRBV5-4|many|13|TRBD2|TRBJ2-1
CASSLPSGNEQFF
TGTGCCAGCAGCTTGCCTAGCGGAAATGAGCAGTTCTTC
>TRBV6-2/TRBV6-3|-|16|-|TRBJ2-7
CASWTQVGSVIYEQYF
TGTGCCAGCTGGACGCAGGTCGGTTCGGTGATCTACGAGCAGTACTTC